The 32 T cell receptor beta chains in this list originate from one sample, sequenced in a study of blood T cell repertoires in COVID-19. Sequencing was performed with immunoSEQ multiplex PCR; in TCRdb, only in-frame clones are kept and a portion is missing. This sample carries a few hundred thousand clones, 70% to 90% of them seen once, and the ten largest clones take 3.5% to 5.5%. The source material was PBMCs or T cells enriched from blood (not recorded which). The receptor set was obtained from a woman in her 30s who had recovered from COVID-19.

The genes are TRBV23-1 and TRBJ1-5; D remains unclear. TRBV23-1 has ORF status, its function being uncertain. Trimming stripped 0 bases from V and 1 base from J, with 10 bases between. This CDR3 contains 16 residues. CDR3 nucleotide sequence: TGCGCCAGCAGTCAATCTACGGGGAGGAGCAATCAGCCCCAGCATTTT. It translates to CASSQSTGRSNQPQHF.

The rearrangement joins TRBV10-3 to TRBJ1-1; TRBD1 matches at 7 bases. V gave up 7 bases and J gave up 1 base; unmatched junction bases: 9. Germline assignment: CDR1 ENHRY and CDR2 SYGVKD. The CDR3 loop spans 15 amino acids. CDR3 amino acids: CAINKGGGRNTEAFF. As DNA, the CDR3 is TGTGCCATCAACAAAGGGGGCGGCAGGAACACTGAAGCTTTCTTT.

V is TRBV9 and J is TRBJ2-1; 13 bases fit TRBD2. The V gene end was trimmed by 4 bases and the J gene end by 6 bases; junction bases not matched to a gene: 4. The germline V gene has CDR1 SGDLS and CDR2 YYNGEE. The CDR3 sequence is 15 residues long. CDR3 amino acids: CASSPWTSGSNEQFF. CDR3 nucleotides: TGTGCCAGCAGCCCCTGGACTAGCGGGAGCAATGAGCAGTTCTTC.

CDR3 DNA: TGTGCCAGCAGTGACGACAGGGGGTTTGCCGGGGAGCTGTTTTTT. This translates into CASSDDRGFAGELFF. The chain employs TRBV25-1 and TRBJ2-2; TRBD1 matches at 9 bases. This CDR3 contains 15 residues. Germline V CDR1 and CDR2: MGHDK, SYGVNS. The J segment lost 6 bases and the V segment lost 3 bases, leaving 5 bases of the junction unmatched. Looking up the rest from reference TRBV25-1 and TRBJ2-2 gives the full variable domain: EADIYQTPRYLVIGTGKKITLECSQTMGHDKMYWYQQDPGMELHLIHYSYGVNSTEKGDLSSESTVSRIRTEHFPLTLESARPSHTSQYLCASSDDRGFAGELFFGEGSRLTVL.

The chain couples TRBV29-1 to TRBJ1-1; tentatively, D is TRBD1 (5 bases). This CDR3 comprises 15 residues. With 0 bases removed from V and 4 bases from J, the gap between germline ends came to 15 bases. Germline CDR1 SQVTM, CDR2 ANQGSEA. The CDR3 region is CSVEDGAAIGTEAFF. The CDR3 region has the DNA TGCAGCGTTGAAGATGGGGCAGCCATCGGCACTGAAGCTTTCTTT.

The gene calls are TRBV18 and TRBJ2-5; 9 bases are shared with TRBD1. Trimming removed 6 bases from V and 4 bases from J; junction bases left unmatched: 9. Germline CDR1 KGHSH, CDR2 LQKENI. This CDR3 has 15 residues. The CDR3 nucleotides are TGTGCCAGCTCCCCATCCACAGGGGGCGGAGAGACCCAGTACTTC. It encodes CASSPSTGGGETQYF.

The chain has TRBV5-1 and TRBJ1-1; D is possibly TRBD1 (5 bases). Germline CDR1 is SGHRS and CDR2 is YFSETQ. Trimming shortened V by 7 bases and J by 5 bases, and 15 bases separated the two germline ends. This CDR3 contains 13 residues. The CDR3 reads CASGSREGTEAFF. CDR3 coding DNA: TGCGCCAGCGGGTCGCGGGAGGGGACTGAAGCTTTCTTT.

The genes are TRBV4-1 and TRBJ2-3; 10 bases map to TRBD2. The length of the CDR3 is 18 residues. Germline trimming cut 1 base from V and 0 bases from J; bases unmatched to any gene: 7. Germline CDR1 MGHRA, CDR2 YSYEKL. CDR3 amino acids: CASSQALAGGPSTDTQYF. The CDR3 nucleotides read TGCGCCAGCAGCCAAGCATTAGCGGGAGGCCCTAGCACAGATACGCAGTATTTT.

The chain uses TRBV7-6 and TRBJ1-1; weak D call: TRBD1 (5 bases). The CDR3 totals 13 residues. Germline CDR1 is SGHVS and CDR2 is FNYEAQ. The V end lost 5 bases, the J end lost 6 bases, and 13 bases lay between the germline ends. This CDR3 reads CASSPNWGAEAFF. CDR3 nucleotides: TGTGCCAGCAGCCCCAACTGGGGCGCTGAAGCTTTCTTT.

This chain joins TRBV28 and TRBJ2-7; no clear D. The CDR3 has 13 amino acids. Germline loops: CDR1 MDHEN, CDR2 SYDVKM. The V end was cut by 3 bases, the J end by 2 bases, with 8 bases between. The CDR3 DNA reads TGTGCCAGCAGTTTTGGCAGTGCCTACGAGCAGTACTTC. Protein: CASSFGSAYEQYF.

This clone was detected a few times. This rearrangement joins TRBV5-1 to TRBJ1-2, with 7 bases fitting TRBD1. The germline V gene encodes CDR1 SGHRS and CDR2 YFSETQ. V was clipped by 5 bases and J by 3 bases; unmatched bases: 13. The length of the CDR3 is 16 residues. The CDR3 nucleotides are TGCGCCAGCAGGCGAGGCGGACAGGTTATCCACTATGGCTACACCTTC. It specifies CASRRGGQVIHYGYTF.

The V call is TRBV7-7, the J call TRBJ2-7; 10 nucleotides line up with TRBD1. Germline lookup yields CDR1 SSHAT and CDR2 FNYEAQ (reference sequence). The trim removed 5 bases at V and 2 bases at J, leaving 6 bases unmatched. This CDR3 region has 15 residues. The CDR3 is CASSVGQGPAYEQYF. Written as DNA, the CDR3 is TGTGCCAGCAGCGTGGGACAGGGGCCCGCCTACGAGCAGTACTTC.

This chain links TRBV30 with TRBJ2-3; 7 nucleotides align to TRBD2. The germline CDR1 and CDR2 sequences are GTSNPN and SVGIG (reference sequence). The CDR3 is 15 residues long. The J segment lost 2 bases and the V segment lost 0 bases, leaving 5 bases of the junction unmatched. The CDR3 coding sequence is TGTGCCTGGAGTGTTCTAGCGGCCTTCACAGATACGCAGTATTTT. It encodes CAWSVLAAFTDTQYF.

CDR3 sequence reads: CASSPRQGFLSNTEAFF. The CDR3 DNA sequence: TGTGCCAGCAGTCCTCGACAGGGCTTTCTTTCGAACACTGAAGCTTTCTTT. The chain combines TRBV27 with TRBJ1-1, with 7 bases that match TRBD1. The CDR3 loop spans 17 amino acids. The ends lost 5 bases at V and 1 base at J; junction bases unmatched: 13. Germline V gives CDR1 MNHEY, CDR2 SMNVEV (reference sequence).

The chain recombines TRBV5-4 with TRBJ1-1, with unresolved D. Germline CDR1 and CDR2: SGHNT and YYREEE (reference sequence). The CDR3 is 13 residues long. V was shortened by 6 bases and J by 0 bases, with 9 bases between the two germline ends. CDR3 in amino acids: CASKIQLNTEAFF. CDR3 sequence (DNA): TGTGCCAGCAAGATACAACTGAACACTGAAGCTTTCTTT.

The chain joins TRBV5-1 to TRBJ1-1; D is perhaps TRBD1 (5 bases). V was pared by 0 bases and J by 0 bases, with 9 bases between. The CDR3 totals 15 residues. The germline CDR1 and CDR2 sequences are SGHRS and YFSETQ. CDR3 protein: CASSLVGGMNTEAFF. The CDR3 nucleotides read TGCGCCAGCAGCTTGGTGGGGGGTATGAACACTGAAGCTTTCTTT.

This clone was observed a single time. V usage is TRBV13 and J usage is TRBJ1-1; D might be TRBD1 (5 bases). V gave up 5 bases and J gave up 0 bases, with 10 bases separating them. In germline, CDR1 is PRHDT, CDR2 FYEKMQ (reference sequence). The CDR3 is 14 amino acids. CDR3: CASSLRGMNTEAFF. In nucleotides, the CDR3 is TGTGCCAGCAGCCTCCGGGGGATGAACACTGAAGCTTTCTTT.

The V call is TRBV7-8, the J call TRBJ2-7, with 7 positions matching TRBD1. The V gene's germline CDR1 is SGHVS and CDR2 FQNEAQ. Trimming took 3 bases from V and 3 from J; bases not matched to a gene: 2. The CDR3 totals 13 residues. CDR3 sequence reads: CASSFAGGYEQYF. The CDR3 bases are TGTGCCAGCAGCTTCGCAGGGGGCTACGAGCAGTACTTC.

V and J are TRBV2 and TRBJ2-7, with D tentatively TRBD1 (5 bases). The CDR3 length is 14 residues. Germline loops: CDR1 SNHLY, CDR2 FYNNEI. V lost 10 bases and J lost 0, with 16 bases in between. The CDR3 protein is CATREQVSSYEQYF. CDR3 nucleotide sequence: TGTGCCACCAGGGAACAGGTTAGCTCCTACGAGCAGTACTTC. The full variable domain, rest sourced from reference TRBV2 and TRBJ2-7, is EPEVTQTPSHQVTQMGQEVILRCVPISNHLYFYWYRQILGQKVEFLVSFYNNEISEKSEIFDDQFSVERPDGSNFTLKIRSTKLEDSAMYFCATREQVSSYEQYFGPGTRLTVT.

This chain links TRBV7-9 with TRBJ1-4, with 8 positions matching TRBD1. The J segment lost 8 bases and the V segment lost 5 bases, leaving 16 bases of the junction unmatched. The germline V gene encodes CDR1 SEHNR and CDR2 FQNEAQ (reference sequence). This CDR3 comprises 17 residues. The CDR3 bases are TGTGCCAGCAGCCCCCATTTTAGGACAGGGTTAGCCGAAAAACTGTTTTTT. Its translation: CASSPHFRTGLAEKLFF.

The chain joins TRBV28 to TRBJ2-3, with 16 bases fitting TRBD2. The V and J ends lost 3 bases and 0 bases, in that order; junction bases with no gene match: 9. The CDR3 has 20 residues. CDR1 is MDHEN and CDR2 is SYDVKM in the germline V gene. CDR3 bases: TGTGCCAGCAGTTTCCCCGGGACTAGCGGGAGGGAATCTAGCACAGATACGCAGTATTTT. It encodes CASSFPGTSGRESSTDTQYF.

The CDR3 DNA sequence: TGTGCCAGCAGCGTAGGAGCAGGGGATACTGAAGCTTTCTTT. This translates into CASSVGAGDTEAFF. The chain carries TRBV9 and TRBJ1-1; tentative D call: TRBD1 (6 bases). The CDR3 extends over 14 amino acids. The V and J ends lost 0 bases and 5 bases respectively, with 11 bases between them. Germline V gene lookup returns CDR1 SGDLS and CDR2 YYNGEE.

The chain recombines TRBV5-1 with TRBJ2-7; maybe TRBD1 (6 bases). There are 15 residues in the CDR3. Germline CDR1 and CDR2: SGHRS and YFSETQ. Deletions cut 0 bases from V and 7 bases from J, with 17 bases between. The CDR3 region is CASSLDGGKVGEQYF. CDR3 nucleotide sequence: TGCGCCAGCAGCTTGGATGGGGGCAAGGTGGGGGAGCAGTACTTC.

V usage is TRBV15 and J usage is TRBJ1-1; TRBD1 is a possible D gene (6 bases). V was trimmed by 0 bases and J by 4 bases, leaving 12 bases between them. Germline V gives CDR1 LNHNV, CDR2 YYDKDF (reference sequence). This CDR3 is 15 amino acids long. Here the CDR3 DNA reads TGTGCCACCAGCAGAGATCAGGCAGGGGTCACTGAAGCTTTCTTT. Protein sequence: CATSRDQAGVTEAFF. The full variable domain, in which reference TRBV15 and TRBJ1-1 provide the parts outside the CDR3, is DAMVIQNPRYQVTQFGKPVTLSCSQTLNHNVMYWYQQKSSQAPKLLFHYYDKDFNNEADTPDNFQSRRPNTSFCFLDIRSPGLGDTAMYLCATSRDQAGVTEAFFGQGTRLTVV.

This clone showed up just once. As DNA, the CDR3 is TGCGCCAGCAGCCCATTAGCGGGAGACACCGGGGAGCTGTTTTTT. Encoded protein: CASSPLAGDTGELFF. This chain links TRBV5-1 with TRBJ2-2, with TRBD2 identical over 9 bases. Per germline, CDR1 SGHRS and CDR2 YFSETQ. This CDR3 contains 15 residues. Losses at the gene ends were 4 bases for V and 3 bases for J; bases not matched to a gene: 4.

The chain employs TRBV6-1 and TRBJ1-1; TRBD1 aligns across 7 bases. Germline V gene lookup returns CDR1 MNHNS and CDR2 SASEGT. The CDR3 totals 14 residues. J was trimmed by 11 bases and V by 3 bases; bases with no gene match: 12. The CDR3, as DNA: TGTGCCAGCAGTGAGAGGGGGCAGCTCATCGACGCTTTCTTT. It encodes CASSERGQLIDAFF.

This chain joins TRBV28 and TRBJ2-5; 7 nucleotides match TRBD2. Germline CDR1 and CDR2: MDHEN and SYDVKM. CDR3 length: 15 residues. Unmatched junction bases numbered 8, after V lost 2 bases and J lost 5 bases. The CDR3 DNA is TGTGCCAGCAGTTTACCCGGGGCGGGAGTTGAGACCCAGTACTTC. This encodes CASSLPGAGVETQYF.

The genes are TRBV27 and TRBJ2-7; no definite D call. In germline, CDR1 is MNHEY, CDR2 SMNVEV (reference sequence). Trimming left V 3 bases short and J 2 bases short, with 8 bases between. This CDR3 region has 13 residues. CDR3 DNA sequence: TGTGCCAGCAGTTTTCTGAACACCTACGAGCAGTACTTC. It is translated as CASSFLNTYEQYF.

The J gene is TRBJ1-2, the V gene TRBV5-1; TRBD1 might be the D (6 bases). This CDR3 region has 15 residues. V was cut by 4 bases and J by 4 bases, with 17 bases left in between. CDR1 and CDR2 (germline): SGHRS, YFSETQ. As DNA, the CDR3 is TGCGCCAGCAGCCCAGGACGGGGGGGGCCCTATGGCTACACCTTC. Its translation is CASSPGRGGPYGYTF. The complete variable domain, with remaining parts taken from reference TRBV5-1 and TRBJ1-2, reads KAGVTQTPRYLIKTRGQQVTLSCSPISGHRSVSWYQQTPGQGLQFLFEYFSETQRNKGNFPGRFSGRQFSNSRSEMNVSTLELGDSALYLCASSPGRGGPYGYTFGSGTRLTVV.

The rearrangement joins TRBV27 to TRBJ1-1; tentatively, D is TRBD1 (5 bases). The CDR3 runs to 15 residues. Germline CDR1 is MNHEY and CDR2 is SMNVEV (reference sequence). Trimming removed 0 bases at V and 11 bases at J, with 19 bases between. The CDR3 loop reads CASSLSGGPTAGAFF. Written as DNA, the CDR3 is TGTGCCAGCAGTTTATCGGGGGGACCCACCGCGGGGGCTTTCTTT.

The V and J genes are TRBV5-1 and TRBJ2-5; 7 nucleotides agree with TRBD1. The germline gives CDR1 SGHRS, CDR2 YFSETQ. V shed 1 base and J 4 bases; nucleotides not matched to a gene: 4. CDR3 length: 14 residues. CDR3 sequence: CASSLLGGPETQYF. DNA for the CDR3: TGCGCCAGCAGCTTGCTAGGGGGCCCAGAGACCCAGTACTTC. The complete variable domain, with remaining parts taken from reference TRBV5-1 and TRBJ2-5, reads KAGVTQTPRYLIKTRGQQVTLSCSPISGHRSVSWYQQTPGQGLQFLFEYFSETQRNKGNFPGRFSGRQFSNSRSEMNVSTLELGDSALYLCASSLLGGPETQYFGPGTRLLVL.

The chain carries TRBV18 and TRBJ1-5, with D perhaps TRBD1 (5 bases). The germline V gene has CDR1 KGHSH and CDR2 LQKENI. V was pared by 2 bases and J by 3 bases, with 14 bases between. This CDR3 spans 16 amino acids. CDR3 sequence reads: CASSPIRDSNNQPQHF. The DNA for the CDR3 is TGTGCCAGCTCACCAATCAGAGACAGTAACAATCAGCCCCAGCATTTT.